This T cell receptor beta chain came from a study of neurological immune-mediated disorders. The table lists this clonotype with many counts. The team produced cDNA through 5'RACE using 10-nucleotide random UMIs. Over 170 million TCR-beta sequences (from 15-18 subjects) were yielded by each sequencing run. From the 5' RACE reads, TCRdb called clonotypes with MiXCR, one entry per CDR3 protein. The sample consists of about 25,000 distinct CDR3 sequences, 6.5% to 8.5% of them appearing once. The clonotype originates from a woman aged 40 to 50 in good health. Sequencing was carried out using PBMCs.

The chain's CDR3 is CSARGGNTDTQYF. The CDR3 DNA reads as TGCAGTGCTAGAGGCGGGAACACAGATACGCAGTATTTT. The chain joins TRBV20-1 to TRBJ2-3, with TRBD2 as a possible D gene (6 bases). There are 13 residues in the CDR3. Trimming removed 1 base from V and 2 bases from J, with 7 bases in between. Germline V gene data show CDR1 as DFQATT and CDR2 as SNEGSKA (reference sequence).